This T cell receptor (beta chain) was profiled in a study of regulatory T cells in long-lasting Graves disease. Regarding the study as a whole: Persistent cases favored TRBV28, TRBJ1-2 and TRBJ2-5.

Relying on iRepertoire HTBI primers and Arm-PCR of CDR3 regions, the team built TCR beta libraries. TCRdb processed the multiplex PCR reads anew with MiXCR; each CDR3 protein has one entry. The repertoire holds roughly 500,000 distinct CDR3 sequences, with approximately 15% as singletons. For this clonotype: The antigen is unknown.

V gave up 2 bases and J gave up 6 bases; unmatched junction bases: 15. Germline V gives CDR1 DFQATT, CDR2 SNEGSKA (reference sequence). This CDR3 is built from 18 residues. The time point here: newly diagnosed GD, antithyroid drugs for less than 3 months. Making the TCR library involved RNA that had been extracted from PBMCs. These data were likewise used in another study, on T cells in Graves' hyperthyroidism and ophthalmopathy. That publication notes: Subjects aged 18 to 65 presented with newly diagnosed hyperthyroidism of less than 2 months' duration.

The chain employs TRBV20-1 and TRBJ2-4; 11 bases are shared with TRBD2. This clonotype originated in a man in his thirties or forties with Graves disease. Sequences were derived from peripheral blood mononuclear cells (PBMCs), sampled at new diagnosis, from a patient treated with antithyroid drugs. The CDR3 loop is CSARLPGLAAEGGNIQYF. CDR3 coding DNA: TGCAGTGCTAGACTACCGGGACTAGCGGCCGAGGGGGGAAACATTCAGTACTTC.